This is a list of T cell receptor beta chains from one sample in a study of shared clonotypes between healthy human individuals. Profiled with immunoSEQ multiplex PCR; TCRdb holds only in-frame clones, not every one. The sample consists of more than 2 million clones, over 85% of them appearing once. The sample taken for sequencing was naive CD4+ T cells sorted from blood. These receptors were taken from a man aged 18 to 30 in good health. The conserved cysteine and the conserved F or W are not part of the CDR3 here. Fields, in order: V gene, J gene, CDR3 protein.

TRBV5-1	TRBJ2-7	ASSERQSSYEQY
TRBV5-1	TRBJ1-2	ASSLEGSGYT
TRBV5-5	TRBJ2-5	ASSRRRQETQY
TRBV6-5	TRBJ1-6	ASSWGGRDNSPLH
TRBV10-1	TRBJ2-1	ASSESGGARYNEQF
TRBV7-7	TRBJ2-3	ASSPGQGTDTQY
TRBV29-1	TRBJ1-2	SVEVEVFGYT
TRBV6-5	TRBJ2-5	ASSYAEVATQY
TRBV7-2	TRBJ2-1	ASSLNRGSYNEQF
TRBV4-3	TRBJ2-5	ASSQDQGSQETQY
TRBV18	TRBJ1-1	ASEDSMNTEAF
TRBV5-1	TRBJ2-1	ASSLDPGGTYNEQF
TRBV27	TRBJ2-3	ASSLIGQGAPADTQY
TRBV20-1	TRBJ2-1	SAPKVSLQF
TRBV7-2	TRBJ1-2	ASSLGRGLSYGYT
TRBV9	TRBJ1-1	ASSVVLPGNTEAF
TRBV5-6	TRBJ1-6	ASSWGDSYNSPLH